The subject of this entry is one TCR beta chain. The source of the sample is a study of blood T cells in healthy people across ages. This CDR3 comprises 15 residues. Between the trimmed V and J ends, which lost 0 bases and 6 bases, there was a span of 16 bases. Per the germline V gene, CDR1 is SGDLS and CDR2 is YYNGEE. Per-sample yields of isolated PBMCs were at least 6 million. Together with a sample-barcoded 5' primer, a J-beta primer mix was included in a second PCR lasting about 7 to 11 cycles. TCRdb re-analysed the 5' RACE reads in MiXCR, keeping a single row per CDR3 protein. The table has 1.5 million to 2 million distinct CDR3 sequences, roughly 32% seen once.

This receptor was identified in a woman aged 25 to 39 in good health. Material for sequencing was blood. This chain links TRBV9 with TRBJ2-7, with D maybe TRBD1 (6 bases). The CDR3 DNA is TGTGCCAGCAGCGTAGGGTCCGCCAGGGGCGGCGAGCAGTACTTC. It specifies CASSVGSARGGEQYF.